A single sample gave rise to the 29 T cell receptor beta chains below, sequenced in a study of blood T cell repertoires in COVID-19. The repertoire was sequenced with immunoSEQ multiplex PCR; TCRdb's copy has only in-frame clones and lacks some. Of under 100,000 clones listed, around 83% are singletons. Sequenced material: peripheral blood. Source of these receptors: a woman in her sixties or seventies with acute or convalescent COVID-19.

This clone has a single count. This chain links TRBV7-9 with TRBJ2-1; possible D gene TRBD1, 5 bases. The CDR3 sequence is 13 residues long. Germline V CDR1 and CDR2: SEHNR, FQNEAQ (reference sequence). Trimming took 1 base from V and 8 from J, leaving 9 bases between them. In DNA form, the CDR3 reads TGTGCCAGCAGCTTAGAGTGGGGCCATGAGCAGTTCTTC. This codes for CASSLEWGHEQFF.

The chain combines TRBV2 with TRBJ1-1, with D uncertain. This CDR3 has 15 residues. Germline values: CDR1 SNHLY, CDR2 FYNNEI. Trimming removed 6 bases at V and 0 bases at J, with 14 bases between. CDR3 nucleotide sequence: TGTGCCAGCAGGGAGCTAATTAATATGAACACTGAAGCTTTCTTT. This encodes CASRELINMNTEAFF.

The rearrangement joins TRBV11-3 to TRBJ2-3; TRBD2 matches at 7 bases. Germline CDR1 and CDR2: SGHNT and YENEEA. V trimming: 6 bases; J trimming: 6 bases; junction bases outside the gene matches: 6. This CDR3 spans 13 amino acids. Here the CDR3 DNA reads TGTGCCAGCAGTCGATCACTAGCGGATACGCAGTATTTT. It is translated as CASSRSLADTQYF.

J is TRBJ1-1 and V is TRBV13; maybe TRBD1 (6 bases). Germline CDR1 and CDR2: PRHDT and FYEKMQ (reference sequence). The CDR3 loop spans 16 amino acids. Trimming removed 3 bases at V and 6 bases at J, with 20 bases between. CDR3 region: CASSFSVGGAQSEAFF. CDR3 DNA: TGTGCCAGCAGCTTCTCTGTTGGGGGGGCGCAATCTGAAGCTTTCTTT.

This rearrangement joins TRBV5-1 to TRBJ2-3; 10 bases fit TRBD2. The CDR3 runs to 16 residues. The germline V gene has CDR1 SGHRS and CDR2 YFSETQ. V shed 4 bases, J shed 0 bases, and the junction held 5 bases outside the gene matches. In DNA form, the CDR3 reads TGCGCCAGCAGCGGAAGGACTAGCGGAAGCACAGATACGCAGTATTTT. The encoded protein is CASSGRTSGSTDTQYF.

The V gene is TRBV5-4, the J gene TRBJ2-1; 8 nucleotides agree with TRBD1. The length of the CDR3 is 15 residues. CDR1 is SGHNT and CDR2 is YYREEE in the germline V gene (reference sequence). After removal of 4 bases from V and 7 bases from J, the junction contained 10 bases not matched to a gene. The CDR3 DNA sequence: TGTGCCAGCAGCCCCCCCGGGGACAGGAGTAATGAGCAGTTCTTC. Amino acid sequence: CASSPPGDRSNEQFF.

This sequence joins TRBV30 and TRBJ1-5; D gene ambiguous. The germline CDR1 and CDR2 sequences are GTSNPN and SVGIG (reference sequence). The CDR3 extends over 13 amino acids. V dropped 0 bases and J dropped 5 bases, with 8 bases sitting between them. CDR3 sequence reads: CAWSVPQDQPQHF. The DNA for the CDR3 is TGTGCCTGGAGTGTACCCCAGGATCAGCCCCAGCATTTT.

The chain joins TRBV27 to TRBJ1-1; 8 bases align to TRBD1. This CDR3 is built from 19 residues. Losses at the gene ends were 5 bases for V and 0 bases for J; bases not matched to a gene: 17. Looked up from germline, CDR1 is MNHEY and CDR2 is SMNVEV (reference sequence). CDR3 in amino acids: CASSHSPRGPNQMNTEAFF. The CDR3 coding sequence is TGTGCCAGCAGTCACTCTCCCAGGGGGCCGAACCAAATGAACACTGAAGCTTTCTTT.

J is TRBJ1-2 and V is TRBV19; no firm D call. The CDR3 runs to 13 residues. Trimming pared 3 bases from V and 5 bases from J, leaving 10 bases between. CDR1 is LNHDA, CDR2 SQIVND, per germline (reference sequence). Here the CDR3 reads CASSMLGIYGYTF. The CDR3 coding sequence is TGTGCCAGTAGTATGCTAGGCATTTATGGCTACACCTTC.

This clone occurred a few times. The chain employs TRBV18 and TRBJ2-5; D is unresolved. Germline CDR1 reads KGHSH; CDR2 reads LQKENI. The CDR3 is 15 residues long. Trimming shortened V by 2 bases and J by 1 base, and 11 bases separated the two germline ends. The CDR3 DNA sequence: TGTGCCAGCTCACCAGTCGACCGGGTCCAAGAGACCCAGTACTTC. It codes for CASSPVDRVQETQYF.

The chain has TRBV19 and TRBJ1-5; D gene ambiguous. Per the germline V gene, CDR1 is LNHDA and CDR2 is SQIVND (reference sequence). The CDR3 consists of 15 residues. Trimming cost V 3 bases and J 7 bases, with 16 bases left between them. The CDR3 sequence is CASSMSNGELQPQHF. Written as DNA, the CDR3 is TGTGCCAGTAGTATGTCTAACGGGGAATTACAGCCCCAGCATTTT.

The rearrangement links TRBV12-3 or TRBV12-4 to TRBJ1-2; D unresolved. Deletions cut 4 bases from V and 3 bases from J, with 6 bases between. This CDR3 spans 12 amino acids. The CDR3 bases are TGTGCCAGCAGTTCAAGCTACTATGGCTACACCTTC. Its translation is CASSSSYYGYTF.

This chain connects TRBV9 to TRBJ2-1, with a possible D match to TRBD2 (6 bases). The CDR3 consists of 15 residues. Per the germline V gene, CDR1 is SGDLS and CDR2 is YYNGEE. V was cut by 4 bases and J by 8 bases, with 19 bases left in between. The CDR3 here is CASSPRGGRSDEQFF. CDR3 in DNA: TGTGCCAGCAGCCCCCGTGGGGGGAGGAGCGATGAGCAGTTCTTC. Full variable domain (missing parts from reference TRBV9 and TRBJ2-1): DSGVTQTPKHLITATGQRVTLRCSPRSGDLSVYWYQQSLDQGLQFLIQYYNGEERAKGNILERFSAQQFPDLHSELNLSSLELGDSALYFCASSPRGGRSDEQFFGPGTRLTVL.

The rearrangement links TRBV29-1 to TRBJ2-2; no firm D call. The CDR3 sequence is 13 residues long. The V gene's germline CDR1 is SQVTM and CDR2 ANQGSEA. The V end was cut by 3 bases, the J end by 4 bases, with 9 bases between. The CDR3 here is CSVDRQSTGELFF. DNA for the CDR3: TGCAGCGTTGACAGGCAATCCACCGGGGAGCTGTTTTTT.

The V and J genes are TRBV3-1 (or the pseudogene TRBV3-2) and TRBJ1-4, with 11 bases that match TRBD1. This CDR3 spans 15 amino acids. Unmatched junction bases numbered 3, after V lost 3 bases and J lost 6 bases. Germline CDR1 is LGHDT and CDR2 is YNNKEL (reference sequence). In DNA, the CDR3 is TGTGCCAGCAGCCAGAGGGGACAGGGGGATGAAAAACTGTTTTTT. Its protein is CASSQRGQGDEKLFF.

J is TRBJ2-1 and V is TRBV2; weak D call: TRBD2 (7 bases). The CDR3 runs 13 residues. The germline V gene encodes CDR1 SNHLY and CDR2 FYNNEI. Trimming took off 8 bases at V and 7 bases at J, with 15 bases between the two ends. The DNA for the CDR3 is TGTGCCAGCGGGGAGGGGGAATTAAATGAGCAGTTCTTC. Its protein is CASGEGELNEQFF. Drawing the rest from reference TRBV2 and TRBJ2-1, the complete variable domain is EPEVTQTPSHQVTQMGQEVILRCVPISNHLYFYWYRQILGQKVEFLVSFYNNEISEKSEIFDDQFSVERPDGSNFTLKIRSTKLEDSAMYFCASGEGELNEQFFGPGTRLTVL.

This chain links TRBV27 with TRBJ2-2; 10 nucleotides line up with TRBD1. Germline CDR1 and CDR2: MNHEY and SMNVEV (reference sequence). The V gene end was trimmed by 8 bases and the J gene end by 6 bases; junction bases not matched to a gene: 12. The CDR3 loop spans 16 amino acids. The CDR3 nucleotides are TGTGCCAGCCGCCGGTCCGGGACAGGGGAGGCCGGGGAGCTGTTTTTT. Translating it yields CASRRSGTGEAGELFF.

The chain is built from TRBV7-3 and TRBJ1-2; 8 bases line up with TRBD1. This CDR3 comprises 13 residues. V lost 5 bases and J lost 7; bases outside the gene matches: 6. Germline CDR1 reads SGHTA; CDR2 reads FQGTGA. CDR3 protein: CASSLRGQGGYTF. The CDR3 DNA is TGTGCCAGCAGCCTCAGGGGGCAGGGTGGCTACACCTTC.

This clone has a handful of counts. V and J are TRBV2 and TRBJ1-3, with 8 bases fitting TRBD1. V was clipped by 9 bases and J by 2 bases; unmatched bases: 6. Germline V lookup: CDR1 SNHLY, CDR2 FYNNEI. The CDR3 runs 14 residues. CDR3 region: CASQGAVAGNTIYF. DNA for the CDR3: TGTGCCAGTCAGGGGGCGGTTGCTGGAAACACCATATATTTT.

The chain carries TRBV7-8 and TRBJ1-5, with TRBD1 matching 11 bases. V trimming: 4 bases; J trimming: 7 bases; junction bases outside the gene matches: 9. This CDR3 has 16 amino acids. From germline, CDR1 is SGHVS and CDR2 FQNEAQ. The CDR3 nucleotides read TGTGCCAGCAGCTCGGACAGGGGGCGAGTTGGGCAGCCCCAGCATTTT. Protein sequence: CASSSDRGRVGQPQHF.

CDR3 in amino acids: CASSWTGTATSGNTIYF. The CDR3 coding sequence is TGCGCCAGCAGCTGGACCGGGACAGCTACATCTGGAAACACCATATATTTT. The V call is TRBV5-1, the J call TRBJ1-3, with 7 bases aligning to TRBD1. Germline loops: CDR1 SGHRS, CDR2 YFSETQ. This CDR3 is built from 17 residues. Trimming took 3 bases from V and 1 from J; bases not matched to a gene: 10.

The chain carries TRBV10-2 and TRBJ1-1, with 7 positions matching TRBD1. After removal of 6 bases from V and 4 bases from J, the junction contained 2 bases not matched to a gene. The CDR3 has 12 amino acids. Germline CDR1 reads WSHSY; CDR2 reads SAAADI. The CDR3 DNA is TGCGCCAGCAGGGGGGACAGCACTGAAGCTTTCTTT. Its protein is CASRGDSTEAFF.

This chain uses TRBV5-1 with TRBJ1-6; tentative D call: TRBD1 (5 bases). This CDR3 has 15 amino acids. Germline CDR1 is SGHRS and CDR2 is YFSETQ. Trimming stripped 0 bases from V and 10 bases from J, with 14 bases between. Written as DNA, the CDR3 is TGCGCCAGCAGCTTGGCCGTCCAGGGTGGATCACCCCTCCACTTT. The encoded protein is CASSLAVQGGSPLHF.

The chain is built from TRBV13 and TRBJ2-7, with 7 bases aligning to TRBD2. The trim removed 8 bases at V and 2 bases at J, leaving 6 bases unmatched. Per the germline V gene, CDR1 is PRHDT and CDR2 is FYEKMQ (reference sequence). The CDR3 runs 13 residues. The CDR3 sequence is CASGGGTAYEQYF. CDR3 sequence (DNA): TGTGCCAGCGGCGGGGGAACCGCCTACGAGCAGTACTTC.

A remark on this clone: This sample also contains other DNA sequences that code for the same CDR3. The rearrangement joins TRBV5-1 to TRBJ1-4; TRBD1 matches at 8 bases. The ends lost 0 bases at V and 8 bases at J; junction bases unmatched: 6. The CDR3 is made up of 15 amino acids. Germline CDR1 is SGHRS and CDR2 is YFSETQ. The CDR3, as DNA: TGCGCCAGCAGCTTGGCCGGGACAGGAGAGGAAAAACTGTTTTTT. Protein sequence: CASSLAGTGEEKLFF.

The CDR3 loop reads CASSSLQGTSNQPQHF. CDR3 DNA: TGTGCCAGCAGCTCACTACAGGGGACCAGCAATCAGCCCCAGCATTTT. This sequence joins TRBV7-9 and TRBJ1-5; 7 nucleotides align to TRBD1. The J segment lost 1 base and the V segment lost 4 bases, leaving 7 bases of the junction unmatched. This CDR3 is built from 16 residues. Germline CDR1 and CDR2: SEHNR and FQNEAQ (reference sequence). Variable domain in full (rest from reference TRBV7-9 and TRBJ1-5): DTGVSQNPRHKITKRGQNVTFRCDPISEHNRLYWYRQTLGQGPEFLTYFQNEAQLEKSRLLSDRFSAERPKGSFSTLEIQRTEQGDSAMYLCASSSLQGTSNQPQHFGDGTRLSIL.

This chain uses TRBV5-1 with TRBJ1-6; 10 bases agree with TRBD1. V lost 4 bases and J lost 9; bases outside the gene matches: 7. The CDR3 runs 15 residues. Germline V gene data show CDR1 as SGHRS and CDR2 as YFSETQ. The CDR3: CASSGTGAQSSPLHF. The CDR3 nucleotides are TGCGCCAGCAGCGGGACAGGGGCTCAAAGTTCACCCCTCCACTTT. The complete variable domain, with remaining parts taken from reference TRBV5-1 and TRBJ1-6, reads KAGVTQTPRYLIKTRGQQVTLSCSPISGHRSVSWYQQTPGQGLQFLFEYFSETQRNKGNFPGRFSGRQFSNSRSEMNVSTLELGDSALYLCASSGTGAQSSPLHFGNGTRLTVT.

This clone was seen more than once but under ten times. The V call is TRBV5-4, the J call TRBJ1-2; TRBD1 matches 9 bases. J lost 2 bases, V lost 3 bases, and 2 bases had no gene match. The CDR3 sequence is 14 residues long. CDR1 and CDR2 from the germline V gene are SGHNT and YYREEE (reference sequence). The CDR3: CASSSGQGNYGYTF. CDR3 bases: TGTGCCAGCAGCTCTGGACAGGGGAACTATGGCTACACCTTC.

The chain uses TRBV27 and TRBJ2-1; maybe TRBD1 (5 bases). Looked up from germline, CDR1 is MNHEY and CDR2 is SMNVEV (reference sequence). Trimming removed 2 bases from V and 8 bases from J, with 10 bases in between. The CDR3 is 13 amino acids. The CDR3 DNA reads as TGTGCCAGCAGTTTACCAGGGAAGGATGAGCAGTTCTTC. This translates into CASSLPGKDEQFF.